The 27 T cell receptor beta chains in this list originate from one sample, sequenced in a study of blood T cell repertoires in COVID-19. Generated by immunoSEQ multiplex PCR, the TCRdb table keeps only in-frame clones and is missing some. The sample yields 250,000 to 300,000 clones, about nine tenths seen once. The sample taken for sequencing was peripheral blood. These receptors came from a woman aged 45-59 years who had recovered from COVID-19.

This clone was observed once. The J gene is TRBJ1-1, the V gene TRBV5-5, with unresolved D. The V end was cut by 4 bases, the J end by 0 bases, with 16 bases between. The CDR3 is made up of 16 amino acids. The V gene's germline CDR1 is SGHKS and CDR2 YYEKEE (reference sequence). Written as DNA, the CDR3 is TGTGCCAGCAGCCGCGGACGGGAGGGAATGAACACTGAAGCTTTCTTT. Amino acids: CASSRGREGMNTEAFF.

In nucleotides, the CDR3 is TGTGCCAGCTCATCCAGTAGCGACACTGAAGCTTTCTTT. This translates into CASSSSSDTEAFF. The chain uses TRBV18 and TRBJ1-1; D unclear. There are 13 residues in the CDR3. Trimming shortened V by 5 bases and J by 3 bases, and 10 bases separated the two germline ends. Germline loops: CDR1 KGHSH, CDR2 LQKENI.

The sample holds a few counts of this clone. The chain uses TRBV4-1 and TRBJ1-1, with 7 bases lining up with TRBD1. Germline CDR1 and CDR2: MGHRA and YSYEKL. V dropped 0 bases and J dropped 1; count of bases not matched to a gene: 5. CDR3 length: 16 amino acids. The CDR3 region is CASSQDPTGPNTEAFF. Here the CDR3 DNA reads TGCGCCAGCAGCCAAGATCCGACAGGGCCGAACACTGAAGCTTTCTTT.

The DNA of the CDR3 is TGCGCCAGCAGGGGGGGGTCAACTAATGAAAAACTGTTTTTT. Amino acid sequence: CASRGGSTNEKLFF. The genes are TRBV5-1 and TRBJ1-4; a weak D match, TRBD1 (5 bases). The germline CDR1 and CDR2 sequences are SGHRS and YFSETQ. V gave up 5 bases and J gave up 0 bases, with 8 bases separating them. The CDR3 runs to 14 residues.

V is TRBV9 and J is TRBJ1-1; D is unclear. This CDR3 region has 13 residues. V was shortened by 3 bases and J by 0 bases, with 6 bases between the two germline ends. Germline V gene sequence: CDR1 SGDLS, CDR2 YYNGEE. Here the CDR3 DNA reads TGTGCCAGCAGCGCCACTCTGAACACTGAAGCTTTCTTT. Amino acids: CASSATLNTEAFF.

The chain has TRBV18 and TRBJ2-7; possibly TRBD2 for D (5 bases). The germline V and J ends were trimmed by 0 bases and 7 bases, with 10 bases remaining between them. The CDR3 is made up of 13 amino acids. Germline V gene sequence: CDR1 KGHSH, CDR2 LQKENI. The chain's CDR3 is CASSPPGLAEQYF. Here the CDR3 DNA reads TGTGCCAGCTCACCACCGGGCTTAGCGGAGCAGTACTTC.

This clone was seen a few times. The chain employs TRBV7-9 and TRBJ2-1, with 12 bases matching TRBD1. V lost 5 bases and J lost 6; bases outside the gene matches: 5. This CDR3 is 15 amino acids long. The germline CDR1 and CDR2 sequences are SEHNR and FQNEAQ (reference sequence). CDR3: CASSRGQGAANEQFF. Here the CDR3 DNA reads TGTGCCAGCAGCAGGGGACAGGGGGCAGCCAATGAGCAGTTCTTC.

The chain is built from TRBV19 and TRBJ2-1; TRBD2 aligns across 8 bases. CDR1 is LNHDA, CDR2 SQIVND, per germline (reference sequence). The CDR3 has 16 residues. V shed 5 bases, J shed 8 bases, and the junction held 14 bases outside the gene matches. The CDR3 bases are TGTGCCAGTAGTGGAATGTCTCGCGGGAGGTTGGATGAGCAGTTCTTC. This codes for CASSGMSRGRLDEQFF. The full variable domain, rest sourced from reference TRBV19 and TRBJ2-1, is DGGITQSPKYLFRKEGQNVTLSCEQNLNHDAMYWYRQDPGQGLRLIYYSQIVNDFQKGDIAEGYSVSREKKESFPLTVTSAQKNPTAFYLCASSGMSRGRLDEQFFGPGTRLTVL.

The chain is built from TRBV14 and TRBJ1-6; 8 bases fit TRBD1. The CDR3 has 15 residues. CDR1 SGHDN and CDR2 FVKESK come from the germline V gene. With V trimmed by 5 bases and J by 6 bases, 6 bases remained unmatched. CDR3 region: CASSGRQGRNSPLHF. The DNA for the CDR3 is TGTGCCAGCAGCGGACGACAGGGGCGTAATTCACCCCTCCACTTT.

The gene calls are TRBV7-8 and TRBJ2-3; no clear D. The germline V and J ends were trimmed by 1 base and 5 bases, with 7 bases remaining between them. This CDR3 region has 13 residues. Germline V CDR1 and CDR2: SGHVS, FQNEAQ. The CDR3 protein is CASSLVTKDTQYF. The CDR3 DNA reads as TGTGCCAGCAGCTTAGTTACAAAAGATACGCAGTATTTT.

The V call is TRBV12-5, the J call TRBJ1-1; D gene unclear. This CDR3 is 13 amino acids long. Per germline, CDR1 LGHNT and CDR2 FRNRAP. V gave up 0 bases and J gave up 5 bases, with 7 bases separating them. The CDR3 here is CASGLVRGTEAFF. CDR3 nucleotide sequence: TGTGCTAGTGGTTTGGTACGGGGAACTGAAGCTTTCTTT.

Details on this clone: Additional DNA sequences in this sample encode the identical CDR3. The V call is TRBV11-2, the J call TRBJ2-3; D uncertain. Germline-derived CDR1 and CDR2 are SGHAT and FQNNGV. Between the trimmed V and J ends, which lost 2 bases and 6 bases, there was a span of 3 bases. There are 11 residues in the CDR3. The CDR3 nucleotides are TGTGCCAGCAGCTTACTGGATACGCAGTATTTT. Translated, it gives CASSLLDTQYF.

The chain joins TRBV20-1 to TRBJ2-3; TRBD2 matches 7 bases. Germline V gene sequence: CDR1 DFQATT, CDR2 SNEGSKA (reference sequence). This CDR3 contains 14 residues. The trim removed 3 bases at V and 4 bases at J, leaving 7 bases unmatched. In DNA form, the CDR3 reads TGCAGTGCTAGTACCAGCGGGGAATCAGATACGCAGTATTTT. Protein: CSASTSGESDTQYF.

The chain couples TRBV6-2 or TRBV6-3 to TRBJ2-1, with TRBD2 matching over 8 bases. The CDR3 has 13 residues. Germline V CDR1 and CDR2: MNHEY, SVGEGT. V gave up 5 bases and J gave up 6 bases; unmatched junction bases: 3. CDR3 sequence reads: CASSIAGTNEQFF. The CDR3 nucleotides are TGTGCCAGCAGTATAGCGGGAACCAATGAGCAGTTCTTC.

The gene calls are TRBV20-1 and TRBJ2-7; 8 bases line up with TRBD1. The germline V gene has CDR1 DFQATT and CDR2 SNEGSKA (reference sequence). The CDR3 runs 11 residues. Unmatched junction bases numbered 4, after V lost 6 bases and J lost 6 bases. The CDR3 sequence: CSARTGSEQYF. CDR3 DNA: TGCAGTGCCCGGACAGGGTCCGAGCAGTACTTC.

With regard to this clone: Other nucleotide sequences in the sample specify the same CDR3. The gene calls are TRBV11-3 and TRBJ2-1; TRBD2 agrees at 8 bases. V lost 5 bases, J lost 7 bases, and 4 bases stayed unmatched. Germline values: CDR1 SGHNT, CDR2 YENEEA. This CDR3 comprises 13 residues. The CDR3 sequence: CASSPGTSNEQFF. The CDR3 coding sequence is TGTGCCAGCAGCCCCGGGACTAGTAATGAGCAGTTCTTC.

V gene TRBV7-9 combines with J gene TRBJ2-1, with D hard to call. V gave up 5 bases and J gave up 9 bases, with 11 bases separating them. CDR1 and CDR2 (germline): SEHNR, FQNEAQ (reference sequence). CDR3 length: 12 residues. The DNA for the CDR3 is TGTGCCAGCAGCCCGAATCAGGTTGAGCAGTTCTTC. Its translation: CASSPNQVEQFF.

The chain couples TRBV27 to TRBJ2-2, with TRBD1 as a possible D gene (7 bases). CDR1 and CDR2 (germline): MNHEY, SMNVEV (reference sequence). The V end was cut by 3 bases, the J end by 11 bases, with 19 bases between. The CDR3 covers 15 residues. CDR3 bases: TGTGCCAGCAGTTTGCGGCAGGGGGGTTTGGATGAGCTGTTTTTT. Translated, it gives CASSLRQGGLDELFF.

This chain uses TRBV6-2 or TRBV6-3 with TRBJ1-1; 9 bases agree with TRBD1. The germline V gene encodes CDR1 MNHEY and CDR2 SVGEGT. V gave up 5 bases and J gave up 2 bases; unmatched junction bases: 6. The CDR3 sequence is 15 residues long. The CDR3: CASSRHRGRNTEAFF. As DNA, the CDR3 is TGTGCCAGCAGTCGTCACAGGGGGCGAAACACTGAAGCTTTCTTT.

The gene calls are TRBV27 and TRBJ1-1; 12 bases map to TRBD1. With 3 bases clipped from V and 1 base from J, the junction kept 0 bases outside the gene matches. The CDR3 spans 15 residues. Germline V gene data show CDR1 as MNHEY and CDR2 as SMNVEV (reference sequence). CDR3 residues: CASSLGQGANTEAFF. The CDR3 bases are TGTGCCAGCAGTTTGGGACAGGGGGCGAACACTGAAGCTTTCTTT.

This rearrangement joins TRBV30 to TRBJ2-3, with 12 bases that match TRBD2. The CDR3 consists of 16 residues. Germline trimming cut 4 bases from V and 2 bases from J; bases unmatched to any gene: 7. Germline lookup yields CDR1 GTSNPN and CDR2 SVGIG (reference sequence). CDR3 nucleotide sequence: TGTGCCTGGACTAGCGGGAGGGCCAGTTACACAGATACGCAGTATTTT. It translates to CAWTSGRASYTDTQYF.

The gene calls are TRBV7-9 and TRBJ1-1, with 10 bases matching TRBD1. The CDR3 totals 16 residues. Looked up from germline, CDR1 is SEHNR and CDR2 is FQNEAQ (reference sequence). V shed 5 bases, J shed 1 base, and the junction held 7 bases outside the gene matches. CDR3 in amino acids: CASSQDRGNSNTEAFF. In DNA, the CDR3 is TGTGCCAGCAGCCAGGACAGGGGGAACTCGAACACTGAAGCTTTCTTT.

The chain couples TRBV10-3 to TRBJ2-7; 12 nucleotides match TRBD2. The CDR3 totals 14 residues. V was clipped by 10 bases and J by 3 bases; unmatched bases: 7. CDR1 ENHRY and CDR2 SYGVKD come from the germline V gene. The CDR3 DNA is TGTGCCACTAGCGGGAGGGCCCAAAGCTACGAGCAGTACTTC. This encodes CATSGRAQSYEQYF.

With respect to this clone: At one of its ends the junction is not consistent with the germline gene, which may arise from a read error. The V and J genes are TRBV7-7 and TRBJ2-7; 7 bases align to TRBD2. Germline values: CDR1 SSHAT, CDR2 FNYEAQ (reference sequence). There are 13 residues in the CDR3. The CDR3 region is CASSSGLDDEQYF. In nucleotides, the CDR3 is TGTGCTAGCAGCAGCGGACTAGATGACGAGCAGTACTTC.

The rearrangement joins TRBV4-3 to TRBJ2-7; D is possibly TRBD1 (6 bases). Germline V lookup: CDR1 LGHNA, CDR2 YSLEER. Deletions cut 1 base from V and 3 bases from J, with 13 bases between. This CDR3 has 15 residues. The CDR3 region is CASSQGIQGDYEQYF. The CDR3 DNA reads TGCGCCAGCAGCCAAGGTATACAGGGCGACTACGAGCAGTACTTC.

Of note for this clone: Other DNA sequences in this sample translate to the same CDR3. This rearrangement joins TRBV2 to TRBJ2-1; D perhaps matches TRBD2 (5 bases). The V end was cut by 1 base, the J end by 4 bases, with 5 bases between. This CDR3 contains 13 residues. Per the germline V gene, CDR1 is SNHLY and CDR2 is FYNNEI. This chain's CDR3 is CASSEGGYNEQFF. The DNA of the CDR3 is TGTGCCAGCAGTGAAGGAGGGTACAATGAGCAGTTCTTC.

The CDR3 spells CASSPADRGHEQYF. The DNA for the CDR3 is TGTGCCAGCAGCCCAGCAGACAGGGGGCACGAGCAGTACTTC. This sequence joins TRBV7-9 and TRBJ2-7, with 10 bases matching TRBD1. J was trimmed by 5 bases and V by 5 bases; bases with no gene match: 6. This CDR3 has 14 residues. Germline assignment: CDR1 SEHNR and CDR2 FQNEAQ (reference sequence). The complete variable domain, with remaining parts taken from reference TRBV7-9 and TRBJ2-7, reads DTGVSQNPRHKITKRGQNVTFRCDPISEHNRLYWYRQTLGQGPEFLTYFQNEAQLEKSRLLSDRFSAERPKGSFSTLEIQRTEQGDSAMYLCASSPADRGHEQYFGPGTRLTVT.